This T cell receptor beta chain was identified in a study of blood T cells in healthy people across ages. Study-level findings and limits: Roughly linearly, TCR beta diversity per million T cells fell as age increased.

This clonotype was observed a handful of times. The antigen is not known. The junction departs from the called germline gene at one end, perhaps through a read error. CDR3 size: 12 residues. Germline loops: CDR1 ENHRY, CDR2 SYGVKD. It was with a sample-barcoded 5' primer and a J-beta primer mix that a second PCR of roughly 7 to 12 cycles was run. TCRdb reprocessed the 5' RACE reads via MiXCR and lists one record per CDR3 protein. The repertoire holds over 1,300,000 distinct CDR3 sequences, with roughly 64% as singletons. This chain uses TRBV10-3 with TRBJ2-7, with D uncertain. Sequences were obtained from blood. The sequence came from a man aged 18 to 29 in good health. The CDR3 is CAIKGLENEQFF. The CDR3 nucleotides are TGTGCCATCAAAGGGCTAGAAAATGAGCAGTTTTTC.